One sample yielded the 22 T cell receptor beta chains listed below, sequenced in a study of molecular identifiers for immune sequencing clone quantification. TCRdb independently ran MiXCR on the PCR reads; one entry per CDR3 protein. The sample has about 98,000 distinct CDR3 sequences, 35% seen once; the top ten hold about a tenth. The specimen was naive CD8+ T cells from blood, with Jurkat cell RNA spiked in. Subset reported: FACS-sorted CD8+CD4-CCR7+CD45RA+ naive T cells. The receptor source for this set is a human donor in good health. Some libraries in this study had Jurkat cell RNA spiked in.

On this clonotype itself: This may come from a read error, since a much larger clone is one base off. The rearrangement joins TRBV4-3 to TRBJ2-7, with D possibly matching TRBD1 (6 bases). Germline lookup yields CDR1 LGHNA and CDR2 YSLEER. The CDR3 has 15 amino acids. In nucleotides, the CDR3 is TGCGCCAGCAGCCAAGCGAATGGACAGCATCTGGAGCAGTCCTTC. This codes for CASSQANGQHLEQSF.

Comments on this clonotype: This may arise from a read error, as a much more abundant clone is one base away. The V gene is TRBV27, the J gene TRBJ2-3; D gene ambiguous. The germline V and J ends were trimmed by 5 bases and 1 base, with 7 bases remaining between them. Looked up from germline, CDR1 is MNHEY and CDR2 is SMNVEV (reference sequence). This CDR3 region has 13 residues. CDR3 nucleotides: TGTGCCAGCAGTCATACTTGCACAGATACGCAGTATTTT. This encodes CASSHTCTDTQYF.

Comments on this clonotype: The conserved final phenylalanine or tryptophan is absent from the CDR3, which likely points to a read error. The chain carries TRBV12-3 or TRBV12-4 and TRBJ1-4, with a weak D call TRBD1 (6 bases). The CDR3 has 14 residues. V lost 7 bases and J lost 1, with 10 bases in between. The CDR3 sequence: CASNPGQTNEKLFI. CDR3 bases: TGTGCCAGCAACCCGGGACAAACTAATGAAAAACTGTTTATT.

About this clonotype: Since a much larger clone is just one base distant, this may be a read error. This chain connects TRBV2 to TRBJ2-3; a weak D match, TRBD1 (5 bases). The V end lost 7 bases, the J end lost 5 bases, and 19 bases lay between the germline ends. CDR3 size: 15 residues. Germline V gene data show CDR1 as SNHLY and CDR2 as FYNNEI. The CDR3 sequence: CASTQRGRALDTQYF. In nucleotides, the CDR3 is TGTGCCAGCACTCAAAGAGGCAGGGCCCTAGATACGCAGTATTTT.

In its sample, this clonotype was seen a few times. V and J are TRBV10-3 and TRBJ2-6; TRBD1 might be the D (5 bases). Germline V lookup: CDR1 ENHRY, CDR2 SYGVKD. This CDR3 region has 18 residues. V lost 8 bases, J lost 0 bases, and 20 bases lay in between. Here the CDR3 DNA reads TGTGCCATCCAGGGTAACAGTCCCCTACTCTCTGGGGCCAACGTCCTGACTTTC. Translated, it gives CAIQGNSPLLSGANVLTF.

This clonotype showed up many times. V usage is TRBV7-2 and J usage is TRBJ2-7; D is perhaps TRBD1 (5 bases). Deletions cut 5 bases from V and 2 bases from J, with 16 bases between. CDR1 SGHTA and CDR2 FQGNSA come from the germline V gene. This CDR3 has 15 amino acids. The CDR3 is CASSISETDPYEQYF. The CDR3 DNA follows: TGTGCCAGCAGCATATCCGAGACAGACCCCTACGAGCAGTACTTC.

This clonotype was observed a handful of times. The chain is built from TRBV9 and TRBJ2-7, with unresolved D. CDR1 is SGDLS and CDR2 is YYNGEE in the germline V gene. V was shortened by 3 bases and J by 1 base, with 11 bases between the two germline ends. CDR3 length equals 14 residues. In DNA form, the CDR3 reads TGTGCCAGCAGCGCTCGGACGGAGTCCTACGAGCAGTACTTC. This sequence encodes CASSARTESYEQYF.

This clonotype turned up a few times. The V call is TRBV6-1, the J call TRBJ2-3, with 8 nucleotides matching TRBD1. After removal of 6 bases from V and 4 bases from J, the junction contained 12 bases not matched to a gene. The CDR3 is made up of 16 amino acids. The germline gives CDR1 MNHNS, CDR2 SASEGT. The CDR3, as DNA: TGTGCCAGCAGCACTCTCGACAGGGGAAGGGCAGATACGCAGTATTTT. It codes for CASSTLDRGRADTQYF.

V and J are TRBV10-3 and TRBJ1-1; D is ambiguous. This CDR3 has 14 amino acids. Germline lookup yields CDR1 ENHRY and CDR2 SYGVKD. V was clipped by 1 base and J by 1 base, with 7 bases between them. The CDR3 DNA follows: TGTGCCATCAGTGAGTTTAGGGAGAACACTGAAGCTTTCTTT. This translates into CAISEFRENTEAFF.

This clonotype was picked up many times. The gene calls are TRBV27 and TRBJ2-3; D uncertain. Germline V lookup: CDR1 MNHEY, CDR2 SMNVEV (reference sequence). This CDR3 contains 15 residues. V lost 3 bases and J lost 3, with 13 bases in between. For the CDR3, the DNA is TGTGCCAGCAGTTTTCGTGGTCCCTATACAGATACGCAGTATTTT. Amino acids: CASSFRGPYTDTQYF.

With respect to this clonotype: No conserved phenylalanine or tryptophan is present at the end of the CDR3, so a read error is the likely explanation. The chain recombines TRBV20-1 with TRBJ2-7; TRBD1 agrees at 9 bases. V lost 5 bases and J lost 4; bases outside the gene matches: 12. The CDR3 totals 15 residues. Germline loops: CDR1 DFQATT, CDR2 SNEGSKA (reference sequence). The CDR3 protein is CSAEGQGLASYEQYI. The CDR3 coding sequence is TGCAGTGCTGAGGGACAGGGCCTAGCGTCTTACGAGCAGTACATC.

This clonotype appeared many times. One end of the junction varies from germline; a read error may be responsible. The chain is built from TRBV5-1 and TRBJ2-3; 7 bases line up with TRBD2. Germline V gene lookup returns CDR1 SGHRS and CDR2 YFSETQ. The CDR3 covers 15 residues. CDR3 sequence: CASSSGTTSTDTQYF. CDR3 DNA: TGTGCCAGCAGCTCCGGGACTACTAGCACAGATACGCAGTATTTT.

This clonotype has a count of ten or more. The genes are TRBV28 and TRBJ2-7; D is uncertain. Per germline, CDR1 MDHEN and CDR2 SYDVKM. The CDR3 has 11 amino acids. The V and J ends lost 2 bases and 4 bases respectively, with 3 bases between them. The CDR3 here is CASSLVYEQYF. CDR3 DNA: TGTGCCAGCAGTTTAGTGTACGAGCAGTACTTC.

The J gene is TRBJ2-5, the V gene TRBV7-8; D may be TRBD2 (5 bases). There are 13 residues in the CDR3. Trimming stripped 5 bases from V and 5 bases from J, with 12 bases between. Germline V gene data show CDR1 as SGHVS and CDR2 as FQNEAQ. CDR3 in amino acids: CASSIVRVETQYF. In DNA form, the CDR3 reads TGTGCCAGCAGCATAGTGAGGGTCGAGACCCAGTACTTC.

This rearrangement joins TRBV7-8 to TRBJ2-1; 11 bases map to TRBD1. Germline CDR1 is SGHVS and CDR2 is FQNEAQ. With 3 bases clipped from V and 9 bases from J, the junction kept 10 bases outside the gene matches. The CDR3 is made up of 16 amino acids. The CDR3 region is CASSFATGQGVSEQFF. The CDR3 DNA sequence: TGTGCCAGCAGCTTCGCTACGGGACAGGGGGTCAGTGAGCAGTTCTTC.

This clonotype was seen at least ten times. J is TRBJ1-6 and V is TRBV28; D may be TRBD1 (6 bases). Trimming removed 3 bases from V and 10 bases from J, with 10 bases in between. This CDR3 has 13 residues. Germline values: CDR1 MDHEN, CDR2 SYDVKM. The CDR3 nucleotides read TGTGCCAGCAGTTTGGGGACATACTCACCCCTCCACTTT. Encoded protein: CASSLGTYSPLHF.

The CDR3: CASSLALEGETQYF. The DNA for the CDR3 is TGTGCCAGCAGCTTAGCCCTGGAGGGTGAGACCCAGTACTTC. The chain is built from TRBV7-9 and TRBJ2-5, with D perhaps matching TRBD2 (6 bases). This CDR3 is 14 amino acids long. Trimming cost V 0 bases and J 5 bases, with 10 bases left between them. The germline V gene has CDR1 SEHNR and CDR2 FQNEAQ (reference sequence). The whole variable domain, remainder taken from reference TRBV7-9 and TRBJ2-5, is DTGVSQNPRHKITKRGQNVTFRCDPISEHNRLYWYRQTLGQGPEFLTYFQNEAQLEKSRLLSDRFSAERPKGSFSTLEIQRTEQGDSAMYLCASSLALEGETQYFGPGTRLLVL.

Ten or more counts support this clonotype. V is TRBV10-3 and J is TRBJ2-7; D possibly corresponds to TRBD1 (5 bases). CDR3 length: 13 amino acids. Germline V gives CDR1 ENHRY, CDR2 SYGVKD. The germline V and J ends were trimmed by 9 bases and 3 bases, with 15 bases remaining between them. CDR3 amino acids: CAIGAQGSYEQYF. The CDR3 region has the DNA TGTGCCATTGGGGCGCAGGGAAGCTACGAGCAGTACTTC.

As regards this clonotype: Here the CDR3 omits its conserved ending phenylalanine or tryptophan, so a read error is the likely source. The limits of the CDR3 on the DNA are not certain, so only TCRdb's listed CDR3 is given. The rearrangement links TRBV20-1 to TRBJ1-5; TRBD1, as called in the table, went unchecked against the DNA. Germline loops: CDR1 DFQATT, CDR2 SNEGSKA (reference sequence). The CDR3 adds up to 15 amino acids, both ends counted. This CDR3 reads CSARDPPGSNQPPHL.

The table lists this clonotype with a few counts. The chain has TRBV7-9 and TRBJ2-5; a weak D match, TRBD1 (6 bases). In germline, CDR1 is SEHNR, CDR2 FQNEAQ (reference sequence). Trimming took 4 bases from V and 2 from J, leaving 11 bases between them. The CDR3 has 14 residues. CDR3 in DNA: TGTGCCAGCAGCTCGGACAGCTTTCAAGAGACCCAGTACTTC. This translates into CASSSDSFQETQYF.

V gene TRBV28 combines with J gene TRBJ2-5, with D possibly matching TRBD2 (5 bases). This CDR3 is 12 amino acids long. Per the germline V gene, CDR1 is MDHEN and CDR2 is SYDVKM. Trimming left V 3 bases short and J 10 bases short, with 12 bases between. In DNA, the CDR3 is TGTGCCAGCAGTTTCTCAGGAGCGGACCAGTACTTC. Translating gives CASSFSGADQYF.

There are a few counts of this clonotype. The chain links TRBV21-1 to TRBJ2-3. TRBV21-1 is given as a pseudogene. This CDR3 is 12 amino acids long. The CDR3 region has the DNA TGTGCCAGCAGCAGTTCCACAGATACGCAGTATTTT. Protein product: CASSSSTDTQYF.